The T cell receptor (beta chain) described here comes from a study of technical replicates of blood from several donors (dated 2017 in TCRdb). Library construction relied on the immunoSEQ multiplex PCR assay. Sourced from immuneACCESS, this table was stored by TCRdb with only in-frame sequences that have V and J called. A share of the clones is absent; for the studies checked, an unresolved V gene accounts for under half, and the remainder has no known explanation. Across this sample there are 90,000 to 100,000 clones, with 90% to 96% seen only once. The top ten hold 0.36% of the sample. For CDR1 and CDR2, the germline V gene lists MGHRA and YSYEKL. Relative to germline, V is missing 1 base and J is missing 2 bases, with 2 bases of the junction outside any gene match. The CDR3, cysteine through phenylalanine, is 14 amino acids long. Left in the record is the CDR3 DNA by itself, 42 bases read in frame from the first base.

For this clone: The specificity of this receptor is unknown. Base quality data are lacking; no much larger clone is found one base away. Other DNA sequences in this sample translate to the same CDR3.

The sample was T cells isolated from PBMCs. This receptor was obtained from a human donor in good health. The chain is made from TRBV4-1 and TRBJ2-7; the central 7 bases match TRBD1. The CDR3 protein: CASSQVTGAYEQYF. DNA sequence: TGCGCCAGCAGCCAAGTTACAGGGGCCTACGAGCAGTACTTC.